The clone carrying this T cell receptor beta chain occurred once. Germline CDR1 and CDR2: SGHAT and FQNNGV. CDR3 size: 13 residues. Trimming cost V 3 bases and J 12 bases; bases outside gene matches: 5. This specimen comes from a study of blood T cell repertoires in COVID-19. Study-level background: Collection of acute and convalescent COVID-19 samples took place in the United States, Italy and Spain. T cells, B-cell-depleted T cells, or PBMCs supplied cDNA or gDNA.

In the original analysis: Using reference gene primer amplification, nucleated cell counts were estimated. Measured with immunoSEQ multiplex PCR; TCRdb has only the in-frame clones, and not every one. V and J calls and clone size follow that table, whereas D and trimming were derived from the DNA. The data hold 100,000 to 150,000 clones, with around 83% observed a single time. The specimen sequenced was peripheral blood. The chain combines TRBV11-2 with TRBJ2-1, with 10 bases fitting TRBD2. The receptor's source is a man in his sixties with acute or convalescent COVID-19. In DNA form, the CDR3 reads TGTGCCAGCAGCTTCCAGCGGGAGGGCTCGCAGTTCTTC. This sequence encodes CASSFQREGSQFF.